The 13 T cell receptor beta chains below were found in one sample sequenced in a study of early T cells in non-severe SARS-CoV-2 infection. Via MiXCR, TCRdb re-called the 5' RACE reads, giving one row per CDR3 protein. Of tens of thousands of distinct CDR3 sequences listed, about an eighth are singletons. The specimen was whole blood, collected at baseline. All receptors derive from an adult who was a healthcare worker with PCR-confirmed SARS-CoV-2 infection or an uninfected control (not recorded which).

Regarding this clonotype: One end of the junction varies from germline; a read error may be responsible. The V and J genes are TRBV25-1 and TRBJ1-1, with D maybe TRBD1 (5 bases). CDR3 length: 13 amino acids. In germline, CDR1 is MGHDK, CDR2 SYGVNS. The CDR3: CASIGTVNTEAFF. CDR3 sequence (DNA): TGTGCCAGCATCGGGACTGTGAACACTGAAGCCTTCTTT.

There are a few counts of this clonotype. A junction boundary mismatches the germline segment, possibly from a read error. The chain is built from TRBV11-2 and TRBJ2-1; 8 positions match TRBD1. Germline assignment: CDR1 SGHAT and CDR2 FQNNGV. This CDR3 region has 11 residues. CDR3 DNA: TGTGCCAGCAGGGCAGGGGGCCCAGGGGTCTTC. It is translated as CASRAGGPGVF.

The chain links TRBV6-5 to TRBJ2-7, with 7 bases identical to TRBD1. Germline V CDR1 and CDR2: MNHEY, SVGAGI. CDR3 length: 13 residues. Trimming cost V 6 bases and J 1 base; bases outside gene matches: 3. As DNA, the CDR3 is TGTGCCAGCAGGGGGACAGATTCCTACGAGCAGTACTTC. It yields the protein CASRGTDSYEQYF.

This clonotype was seen many times. V is TRBV15 and J is TRBJ2-3, with D unclear. Germline V gene data show CDR1 as LNHNV and CDR2 as YYDKDF (reference sequence). V lost 2 bases and J 7 bases, leaving 22 bases between the germline ends. The CDR3 has 17 residues. The CDR3 nucleotides read TGTGCCACCAGCAGACGAGACGGGCCGACGCTTAAGAATACGCAGTATTTT. It translates to CATSRRDGPTLKNTQYF.

The V and J genes are TRBV12-3 or TRBV12-4 and TRBJ2-7, with 9 bases matching TRBD1. V dropped 1 base and J dropped 7; count of bases not matched to a gene: 2. The CDR3 covers 13 residues. The CDR3 protein is CASSLVDRGEQYF. CDR3 DNA sequence: TGTGCCAGCAGTTTAGTCGACAGGGGGGAGCAGTACTTC.

Turning to this clonotype: An end of the junction differs from the germline gene, which may be a read error. The CDR3 region is CASTLDPMNTEAFF. The CDR3 coding sequence is TGTGCCAGCACCTTAGACCCCATGAACACTGAAGCTTTCTTT. The chain uses TRBV7-9 and TRBJ1-1; D ambiguous. The CDR3 covers 14 residues. Germline V CDR1 and CDR2: SEHNR, FQNEAQ (reference sequence).

The gene calls are TRBV29-1 and TRBJ2-5; tentatively, D is TRBD2 (6 bases). The CDR3 is 13 amino acids. Germline V gives CDR1 SQVTM, CDR2 ANQGSEA. V was cut by 4 bases and J by 4 bases, with 13 bases left in between. CDR3 residues: CSVVTPGVETQYF. CDR3 coding DNA: TGCAGCGTTGTAACGCCGGGGGTAGAGACCCAGTACTTC.

The gene calls are TRBV7-8 and TRBJ2-1; D is uncertain. From germline, CDR1 is SGHVS and CDR2 FQNEAQ. The length of the CDR3 is 13 residues. V was pared by 1 base and J by 7 bases, with 8 bases between. CDR3 loop: CASSLGPLNEQFF. The DNA of the CDR3 is TGTGCCAGCAGCTTAGGGCCGTTAAATGAGCAGTTCTTC.

This clonotype was seen a few times. J is TRBJ2-5 and V is TRBV20-1; the D gene is possibly TRBD1 (6 bases). Germline V gene lookup returns CDR1 DFQATT and CDR2 SNEGSKA (reference sequence). Trimming took off 5 bases at V and 0 bases at J, with 10 bases between the two ends. The CDR3 loop spans 13 amino acids. The DNA of the CDR3 is TGCAGTGCTTCTCGACAGGACCAAGAGACCCAGTACTTC. Translation: CSASRQDQETQYF.

This clonotype was detected ten times or more. J is TRBJ2-3 and V is TRBV28, with D possibly called TRBD1 or TRBD2 (5 bases each). There are 15 residues in the CDR3. V lost 6 bases and J lost 1, with 14 bases in between. Germline lookup yields CDR1 MDHEN and CDR2 SYDVKM. In DNA form, the CDR3 reads TGTGCCAGCAGCCCCCGGGGCCCCGGCACAGATACGCAGTATTTT. Residues: CASSPRGPGTDTQYF. The full variable domain, its missing parts supplied by reference TRBV28 and TRBJ2-3, is DVKVTQSSRYLVKRTGEKVFLECVQDMDHENMFWYRQDPGLGLRLIYFSYDVKMKEKGDIPEGYSVSREKKERFSLILESASTNQTSMYLCASSPRGPGTDTQYFGPGTRLTVL.

The gene calls are TRBV4-1 and TRBJ1-2; D is uncertain. Trimming pared 1 base from V and 2 bases from J, leaving 8 bases between. Per germline, CDR1 MGHRA and CDR2 YSYEKL. There are 14 residues in the CDR3. The CDR3 bases are TGCGCCAGCAGCCAAGTAGTCGGGAACTATGGCTACACCTTC. It is translated as CASSQVVGNYGYTF.

This clonotype was detected ten times or more. The J gene is TRBJ2-7, the V gene TRBV6-2 or TRBV6-3; perhaps TRBD1 as D (5 bases). In germline, CDR1 is MNHEY, CDR2 SVGEGT. CDR3 length equals 14 residues. The ends were cut back, 3 bases at V and 2 bases at J, with 11 bases in the middle. DNA for the CDR3: TGTGCCAGCAGTTATTCAACAGGCGCCTACGAGCAGTACTTC. Translated: CASSYSTGAYEQYF.

The CDR3 sequence is CASSPGGANTDTQYF. DNA of the CDR3: TGTGCCAGCTCACCAGGCGGGGCGAACACAGATACGCAGTATTTT. J is TRBJ2-3 and V is TRBV18, with D tentatively TRBD2 (6 bases). CDR3 length: 15 residues. Germline V gene sequence: CDR1 KGHSH, CDR2 LQKENI. V dropped 2 bases and J dropped 2 bases, with 11 bases sitting between them.